The T cell receptor beta chain under discussion was sequenced for a study of blood T cell repertoires in COVID-19. Germline values: CDR1 SGHRS, CDR2 YFSETQ. The junction had 2 bases not matched to a gene; V was cut back by 4 bases and J by 3 bases. This CDR3 spans 15 amino acids. The protocol was immunoSEQ multiplex PCR, while the TCRdb copy is restricted to in-frame clones and leaves out a portion. The data show around 400,000 clones, about 90% seen once. This chain uses TRBV5-1 with TRBJ1-6; 9 positions match TRBD1. The TCR was taken from a woman under 40 with COVID-19, enrolled during active disease. Sequencing used peripheral blood. CDR3 nucleotide sequence: TGCGCCAGCAGCAGGACAGGGGACTATAATTCACCCCTCCACTTT. Amino acid sequence: CASSRTGDYNSPLHF. Full variable domain (outside the CDR3, taken from reference TRBV5-1 and TRBJ1-6): KAGVTQTPRYLIKTRGQQVTLSCSPISGHRSVSWYQQTPGQGLQFLFEYFSETQRNKGNFPGRFSGRQFSNSRSEMNVSTLELGDSALYLCASSRTGDYNSPLHFGNGTRLTVT.